Below, 7 T cell receptor beta chains from the same sample are listed, as sequenced in a study of blood T cell repertoires in COVID-19. Sequencing used immunoSEQ multiplex PCR; TCRdb keeps in-frame clones, though not all of them. The sample lists 160,000 or so clones; approximately 87% were seen once. The specimen was peripheral blood. These receptors came from a woman aged 65 to 85 with acute or convalescent COVID-19.

The V gene is TRBV6-2 or TRBV6-3, the J gene TRBJ2-1; 8 nucleotides agree with TRBD1. Germline CDR1 and CDR2: MNHEY and SVGEGT. With 5 bases clipped from V and 1 base from J, the junction kept 4 bases outside the gene matches. The CDR3 length is 15 residues. Here the CDR3 DNA reads TGTGCCAGCAGTGATACAGGGGGTTCCTACAATGAGCAGTTCTTC. It encodes CASSDTGGSYNEQFF.

The chain couples TRBV5-6 to TRBJ2-3; 11 positions agree with TRBD2. With 1 base clipped from V and 3 bases from J, the junction kept 4 bases outside the gene matches. This CDR3 has 16 amino acids. Germline V lookup: CDR1 SGHDT, CDR2 YYEEEE. CDR3 DNA sequence: TGTGCCAGCAGCTTGTTTAGCGGGAGGGGTACAGATACGCAGTATTTT. This translates into CASSLFSGRGTDTQYF.

This clone was picked up one time. The chain couples TRBV5-6 to TRBJ2-1; the match to TRBD1 covers 7 bases. V dropped 5 bases and J dropped 4; count of bases not matched to a gene: 6. This CDR3 comprises 14 residues. CDR1 is SGHDT and CDR2 is YYEEEE in the germline V gene. The CDR3 loop reads CASRPGQRYNEQFF. Written as DNA, the CDR3 is TGTGCCAGCAGACCGGGACAGAGGTACAATGAGCAGTTCTTC.

The chain uses TRBV18 and TRBJ2-5; D unclear. Germline assignment: CDR1 KGHSH and CDR2 LQKENI. CDR3 length: 12 residues. The V gene lost 3 bases and the J gene lost 4 bases, with 6 bases spanning the gap. CDR3 protein: CASSPLRETQYF. The CDR3 DNA sequence: TGTGCCAGCTCACCCCTGCGAGAGACCCAGTACTTC.

Here the CDR3 reads CASSLPGQGPYNEQFF. The CDR3 nucleotides read TGTGCCAGCAGCTTACCGGGACAGGGGCCCTACAATGAGCAGTTCTTC. The chain carries TRBV7-9 and TRBJ2-1; the match to TRBD1 covers 10 bases. CDR1 SEHNR and CDR2 FQNEAQ come from the germline V gene (reference sequence). Germline trimming cut 2 bases from V and 2 bases from J; bases unmatched to any gene: 3. The CDR3 consists of 16 residues.

A single count supports this clone. J is TRBJ2-1 and V is TRBV4-1; TRBD1 is a possible D gene (5 bases). V gave up 0 bases and J gave up 2 bases, with 11 bases separating them. The CDR3 runs to 16 residues. Germline V gives CDR1 MGHRA, CDR2 YSYEKL. CDR3 protein: CASSQDPRQTYNEQFF. The CDR3 DNA reads TGCGCCAGCAGCCAAGATCCGAGACAGACCTACAATGAGCAGTTCTTC.

This clone appeared once. CDR3 in amino acids: CASSLVSGRNEQYF. The CDR3 bases are TGTGCCAGCAGCTTAGTTTCGGGGAGAAACGAGCAGTACTTC. The V and J genes are TRBV7-2 and TRBJ2-7; D is perhaps TRBD2 (5 bases). CDR1 and CDR2 from the germline V gene are SGHTA and FQGNSA. V lost 1 base, J lost 5 bases, and 12 bases lay in between. The CDR3 consists of 14 residues.